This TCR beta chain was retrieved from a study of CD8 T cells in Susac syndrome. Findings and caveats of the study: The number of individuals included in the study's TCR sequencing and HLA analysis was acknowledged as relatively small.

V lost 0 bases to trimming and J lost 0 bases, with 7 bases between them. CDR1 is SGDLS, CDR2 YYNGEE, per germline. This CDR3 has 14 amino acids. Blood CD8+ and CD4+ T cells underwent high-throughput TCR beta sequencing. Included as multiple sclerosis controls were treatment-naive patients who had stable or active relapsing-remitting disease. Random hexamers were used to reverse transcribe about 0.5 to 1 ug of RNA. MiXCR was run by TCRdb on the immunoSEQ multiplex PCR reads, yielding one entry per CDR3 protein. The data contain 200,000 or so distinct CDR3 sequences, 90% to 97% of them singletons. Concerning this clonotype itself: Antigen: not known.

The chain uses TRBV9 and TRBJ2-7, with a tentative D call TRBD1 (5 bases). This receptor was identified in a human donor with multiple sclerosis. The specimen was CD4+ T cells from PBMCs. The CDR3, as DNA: TGTGCCAGCAGCGTAGGGACACTCTCCTACGAGCAGTACTTC. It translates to CASSVGTLSYEQYF.